These T cell receptor beta chains were read from a single sample in a study of OX40 agonist ivuxolimab in advanced cancers. Here immunoSEQ multiplex PCR was the method, and the copy in TCRdb shows in-frame clones only, minus some. The table lists approximately 70,000 clones, more than 85% of them singletons. Sequencing was performed on CD4+ or CD8+ T cells sorted from blood, taken in a trial of the OX40 agonist ivuxolimab. These receptors all stem from an adult with an advanced solid tumor such as melanoma, head and neck, liver or kidney cancer. Each CDR3 is given with its conserved first and last residue. D genes are given only for firm matches. Size is stated for part of the rows, as once, few or many counts, or as a class when the clone is expanded.

V gene	D gene	CDR3 length	J gene	clone size	CDR3 DNA	CDR3 protein
TRBV11-3	NA	19	TRBJ2-1	NA	TGTGCCAGCAGCTTAGATCTCGGGGCAGGGTTTGGGCCGAACAATGAGCAGTTCTTC	CASSLDLGAGFGPNNEQFF
TRBV4-3	TRBD1	15	TRBJ2-7	NA	TGCGCCAGCAGCCAGAACCCCGGGACAGGTAACGAGCAGTACTTC	CASSQNPGTGNEQYF
TRBV27	NA	17	TRBJ1-5	NA	TGTGCCAGCAGTTCCCTCGGGACGTCCGTTAGCAATCAGCCCCAGCATTTT	CASSSLGTSVSNQPQHF
TRBV19	TRBD1	14	TRBJ2-2	NA	TGTGCCAGTAGTGCGGGGACAGGGACCGGGGAGCTGTTTTTT	CASSAGTGTGELFF
TRBV21-1	NA	13	TRBJ2-7	NA	TGTGCCAGCAGACTGACACAAATCTACGAGCAGTACTTC	CASRLTQIYEQYF
TRBV19	TRBD1	14	TRBJ1-1	NA	TGTGCCAGTAGTGCGGGACAGGATTATTCTGAAGCTTTCTTT	CASSAGQDYSEAFF
TRBV11-3	NA	14	TRBJ1-4	NA	TGTGCCAGCAGTCAGGACAGTTATAATGAAAAACTGTTTTTT	CASSQDSYNEKLFF
TRBV9	TRBD1	16	TRBJ2-2	NA	TGTGCCAGCAGTCTTGGGGGTGACAGGGTAGCCGGGGAGCTGTTTTTT	CASSLGGDRVAGELFF
TRBV7-6	NA	15	TRBJ2-7	NA	TGTGCCAGCAGCTTAGTATTCGGCCCTACCTACGAGCAGTACTTC	CASSLVFGPTYEQYF
TRBV9	NA	13	TRBJ1-1	NA	TGTGCCAGCAGCGTTGCGGGGTACACTGAAGCTTTCTTT	CASSVAGYTEAFF
TRBV4-1	TRBD2	17	TRBJ2-5	NA	TGCGCCAGCAGCCAACTAGCGGGAGGGCTCCTGGGAGAGACCCAGTACTTC	CASSQLAGGLLGETQYF
TRBV20-1	NA	11	TRBJ2-7	NA	TGCAGTGCTAGACTAGTTAACGAGCAGTACTTC	CSARLVNEQYF
TRBV2	TRBD1	16	TRBJ1-5	NA	TGTGCCAGCAGTGAAAGGACAGGGGGCTGGGGACAGCCCCAGCATTTT	CASSERTGGWGQPQHF
TRBV19	NA	13	TRBJ1-2	NA	TGTGCCAGTAGTGGGGAGGTCGGCTATGGCTACACCTTC	CASSGEVGYGYTF
TRBV9	TRBD1	14	TRBJ1-5	NA	TGTGCCAGCAGCCGCCAGGGGGCGAGTCAGCCCCAGCATTTT	CASSRQGASQPQHF
TRBV27	TRBD2	15	TRBJ2-2	NA	TGTGCCAGCAGTCAGACTAGCGGGCGTACCGGGGAGCTGTTTTTT	CASSQTSGRTGELFF
TRBV7-6	TRBD2	19	TRBJ2-2	once	TGTGCCAGCAGCTTAGTAGGGGGGACTAGCGGGAGCAATACCGGGGAGCTGTTTTTT	CASSLVGGTSGSNTGELFF
TRBV5-4	NA	14	TRBJ2-5	once	TGTGCCAGCAGCCCCTACAACAGCCAAGAGACCCAGTACTTC	CASSPYNSQETQYF
TRBV27	TRBD1	15	TRBJ1-1	NA	TGTGCCAGCAGTCTCGAGGCAGGGGGCGTCACTGAAGCTTTCTTT	CASSLEAGGVTEAFF
TRBV15	TRBD2	18	TRBJ2-7	NA	TGTGCCACCAGCAGAGATAGATGGGGGACTAGCGGCTCCTACGAGCAGTACTTC	CATSRDRWGTSGSYEQYF
TRBV19	NA	12	TRBJ1-4	NA	TGTGCCAGTATGACTAGTGGTGAAAAACTGTTTTTT	CASMTSGEKLFF
TRBV4-3	TRBD1	15	TRBJ2-3	NA	TGCGCCAGTAGCCAGGTGGGGACAGGCACAGATACGCAGTATTTT	CASSQVGTGTDTQYF
TRBV7-6	TRBD1	17	TRBJ2-5	NA	TGTGCCAGCAGCTTAGCGTTATTCTCAGGGGGCCAAGAGACCCAGTACTTC	CASSLALFSGGQETQYF
TRBV29-1	NA	12	TRBJ2-1	NA	TGCAGCGTTCAGGTCTCCTACAATGAGCAGTTCTTC	CSVQVSYNEQFF
TRBV18	TRBD2	15	TRBJ2-1	NA	TGTGCCAGCTCACCCTCCAGCGGGGGGTACAATGAGCAGTTCTTC	CASSPSSGGYNEQFF
TRBV29-1	NA	11	TRBJ2-2	NA	TGCAGCGTTGAAAACACCGGGGAGCTGTTTTTT	CSVENTGELFF
TRBV5-4	TRBD2	18	TRBJ2-5	NA	TGTGCCAGCAGCCAGTCTAGCGGGAGCTCCCTGGGGCAAGAGACCCAGTACTTC	CASSQSSGSSLGQETQYF
TRBV19	NA	14	TRBJ1-1	once	TGTGCCAGTACCCCTTTAGGGGGAGACACTGAAGCTTTCTTT	CASTPLGGDTEAFF
TRBV7-8	TRBD2	16	TRBJ2-1	NA	TGTGCCAGCAGCCTCCGGCGGGAGAGCTCCTACAATGAGCAGTTCTTC	CASSLRRESSYNEQFF
TRBV9	TRBD1	15	TRBJ2-7	NA	TGTGCCAGCAGCCCGAGGACAGGGTGGATGGACGAGCAGTACTTC	CASSPRTGWMDEQYF
TRBV9	TRBD2	16	TRBJ2-1	NA	TGTGCCAGCAGCCCGCCCGGGACTAGCGGGAGGAATGAGCAGTTCTTC	CASSPPGTSGRNEQFF
TRBV10-3	TRBD1	12	TRBJ1-1	NA	TGTGCCATCAGACGGACAGGGGATGAAGCTTTCTTT	CAIRRTGDEAFF
TRBV5-1	NA	14	TRBJ2-1	NA	TGCGCCAGCAGCTTAGAGGGATACAACAATGAGCAGTTCTTC	CASSLEGYNNEQFF
TRBV10-3	TRBD2	17	TRBJ2-1	NA	TGTGCCATCAGCGCCGGGACTAGCGGGAGGGGCGACAATGAGCAGTTCTTC	CAISAGTSGRGDNEQFF
TRBV7-2	TRBD2	15	TRBJ2-1	NA	TGTGCCAGCAGGACCTCTGGGACTAGCCGTCATGAGCAGTTCTTC	CASRTSGTSRHEQFF
TRBV5-5	NA	12	TRBJ2-2	NA	TGTGCCAGCAGCTCATTAACCGGGGAGCTGTTTTTT	CASSSLTGELFF
TRBV19	TRBD1	15	TRBJ2-2	NA	TGTGCCAGTAACCCGGACAGGAGGAACACCGGGGAGCTGTTTTTT	CASNPDRRNTGELFF
TRBV7-9	NA	15	TRBJ1-1	few	TGTGCCAGCAGGCCGGGGGCCCAGGGGAACACTGAAGCTTTCTTT	CASRPGAQGNTEAFF
TRBV7-2	TRBD2	19	TRBJ2-1	NA	TGTGCCAGCAGCTTAGTGGGTGCCCGGGGCGGGAGGGCCACAAATGAGCAGTTCTTC	CASSLVGARGGRATNEQFF
TRBV4-1	TRBD2	16	TRBJ2-7	NA	TGCGCCAGCAGCTCGGTTAGGACTAGGGTGGAGTACGAGCAGTACTTC	CASSSVRTRVEYEQYF
TRBV15	TRBD2	16	TRBJ2-2	once	TGTGCCACCAGGACTAGCGGAACTCCGAGTACCGGGGAGCTGTTTTTT	CATRTSGTPSTGELFF
TRBV12-5	NA	18	TRBJ2-2	NA	TGTGCTAGTGGTTTGCCGACAGGTTGGGGGATTGGCCCCGGGGAGCTGTTTTTT	CASGLPTGWGIGPGELFF
TRBV27	NA	12	TRBJ2-1	NA	TGTGCCAGCAGTTTAAACTACAATGAGCAGTTCTTC	CASSLNYNEQFF
TRBV6-1	TRBD2	15	TRBJ2-1	NA	TGTGCCAGCCGGGAGATGGACGGTAGCCGGGGGGGGCAGTTCTTC	CASREMDGSRGGQFF
TRBV10-3	NA	16	TRBJ2-6	once	TGTGCCATCAGTGAGTCACGTAGGTCTGGGGCCAACGTCCTGACTTTC	CAISESRRSGANVLTF
TRBV6-1	NA	16	TRBJ2-2	NA	TGTGCCAGCAGTGGACGGACAGCCCCGAACACCGGGGAGCTGTTTTTT	CASSGRTAPNTGELFF
TRBV9	TRBD1	16	TRBJ2-1	NA	TGTGCCAGCAGCTTAGTTGGGACAGGGGGCCTAGCTGAGCAGTTCTTC	CASSLVGTGGLAEQFF
TRBV19	TRBD2	14	TRBJ2-7	NA	TGTGCCAGTAAACGGACTAGCGGAGTTTACGAGCAGTACTTC	CASKRTSGVYEQYF
TRBV30	NA	11	TRBJ2-5	once	TGTGCCTGGGGGGATGGAGAGACCCAGTACTTC	CAWGDGETQYF
TRBV5-6	TRBD2	19	TRBJ2-2	NA	TGTGCCAGCAGGGGACTGGGACTAGCGGGAGGGAGAAACACCGGGGAGCTGTTTTTT	CASRGLGLAGGRNTGELFF
TRBV5-4	NA	18	TRBJ2-6	NA	TGTGCCAGCAGTTTCGTCGGCCGACCCATCTCTGGGGCCAACGTCCTGACTTTC	CASSFVGRPISGANVLTF
TRBV6-1	NA	13	TRBJ2-6	NA	TGTGCCAGCAGTGGATCTGGGGCCAACGTCCTGACTTTC	CASSGSGANVLTF
TRBV5-4	NA	17	TRBJ2-7	once	TGTGCCAGCAGTCACCTCATGGGAACTCAGAACTCCTACGAGCAGTACTTC	CASSHLMGTQNSYEQYF